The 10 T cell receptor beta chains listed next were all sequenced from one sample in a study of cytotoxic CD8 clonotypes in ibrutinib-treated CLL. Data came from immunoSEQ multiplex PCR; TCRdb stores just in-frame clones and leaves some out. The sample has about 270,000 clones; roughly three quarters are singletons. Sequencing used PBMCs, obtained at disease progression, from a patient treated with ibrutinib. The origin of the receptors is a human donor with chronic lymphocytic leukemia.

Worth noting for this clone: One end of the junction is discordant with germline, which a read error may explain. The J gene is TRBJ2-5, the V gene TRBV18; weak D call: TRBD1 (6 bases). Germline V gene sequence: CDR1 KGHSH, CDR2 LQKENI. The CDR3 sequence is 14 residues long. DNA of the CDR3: TGTGCCAGCTCACCCTCGACAGGCCAAAAGACCCAGTACTTC. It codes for CASSPSTGQKTQYF. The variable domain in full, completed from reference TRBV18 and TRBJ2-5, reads NAGVMQNPRHLVRRRGQEARLRCSPMKGHSHVYWYRQLPEEGLKFMVYLQKENIIDESGMPKERFSAEFPKEGPSILRIQQVVRGDSAAYFCASSPSTGQKTQYFGPGTRLLVL.

In nucleotides, the CDR3 is TGTGCCAGCAGCTTGACCAGACCTCATGAAAAACTGTTTTTT. Encoded protein: CASSLTRPHEKLFF. This rearrangement joins TRBV11-2 to TRBJ1-4; D is undetermined. Trimming pared 3 bases from V and 6 bases from J, leaving 11 bases between. Germline loops: CDR1 SGHAT, CDR2 FQNNGV. This CDR3 spans 14 amino acids. Using reference TRBV11-2 and TRBJ1-4 for the parts outside the CDR3, the full variable domain is EAGVAQSPRYKIIEKRQSVAFWCNPISGHATLYWYQQILGQGPKLLIQFQNNGVVDDSQLPKDRFSAERLKGVDSTLKIQPAKLEDSAVYLCASSLTRPHEKLFFGSGTQLSVL.

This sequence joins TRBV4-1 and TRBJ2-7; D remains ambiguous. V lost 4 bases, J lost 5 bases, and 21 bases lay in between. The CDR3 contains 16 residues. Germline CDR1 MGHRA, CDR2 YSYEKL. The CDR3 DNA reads TGCGCCAGCAGCCGATTGGTCCTTAAGGTGGGGAACGAGCAGTACTTC. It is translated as CASSRLVLKVGNEQYF.

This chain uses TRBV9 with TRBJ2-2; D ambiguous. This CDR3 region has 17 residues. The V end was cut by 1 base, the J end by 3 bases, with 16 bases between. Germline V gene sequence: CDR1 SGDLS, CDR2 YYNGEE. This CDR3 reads CASSVIPNHHYTGELFF. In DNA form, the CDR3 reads TGTGCCAGCAGCGTAATACCAAACCACCACTACACCGGGGAGCTGTTTTTT. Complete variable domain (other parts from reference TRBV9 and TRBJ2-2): DSGVTQTPKHLITATGQRVTLRCSPRSGDLSVYWYQQSLDQGLQFLIQYYNGEERAKGNILERFSAQQFPDLHSELNLSSLELGDSALYFCASSVIPNHHYTGELFFGEGSRLTVL.

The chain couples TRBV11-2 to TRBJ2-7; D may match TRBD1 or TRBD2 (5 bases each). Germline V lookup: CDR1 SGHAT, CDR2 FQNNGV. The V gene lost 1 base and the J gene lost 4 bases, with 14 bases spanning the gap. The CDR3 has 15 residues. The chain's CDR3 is CASSLAGATVYEQYF. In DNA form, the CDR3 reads TGTGCCAGCAGCTTAGCCGGGGCGACTGTATACGAGCAGTACTTC.

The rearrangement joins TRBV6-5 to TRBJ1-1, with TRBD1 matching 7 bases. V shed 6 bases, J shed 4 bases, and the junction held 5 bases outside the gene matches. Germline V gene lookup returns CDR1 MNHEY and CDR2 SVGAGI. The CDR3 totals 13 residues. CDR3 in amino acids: CASSHSGGTEAFF. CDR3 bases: TGTGCCAGCAGCCACTCAGGGGGCACTGAAGCTTTCTTT.

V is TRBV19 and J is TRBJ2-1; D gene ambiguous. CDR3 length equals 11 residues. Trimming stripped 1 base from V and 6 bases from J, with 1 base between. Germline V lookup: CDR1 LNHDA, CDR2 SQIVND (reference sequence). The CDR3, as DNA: TGTGCCAGTAGTATAGGCAATGAGCAGTTCTTC. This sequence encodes CASSIGNEQFF.

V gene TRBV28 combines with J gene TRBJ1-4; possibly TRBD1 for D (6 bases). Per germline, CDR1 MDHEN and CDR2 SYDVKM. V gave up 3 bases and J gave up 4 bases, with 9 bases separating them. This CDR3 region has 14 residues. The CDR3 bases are TGTGCCAGCAGTTTTGGCAGGGGTAATGAAAAACTGTTTTTT. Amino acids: CASSFGRGNEKLFF.

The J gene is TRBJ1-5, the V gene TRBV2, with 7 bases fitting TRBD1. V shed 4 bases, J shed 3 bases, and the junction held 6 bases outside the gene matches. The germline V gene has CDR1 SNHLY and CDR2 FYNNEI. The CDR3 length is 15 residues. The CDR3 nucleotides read TGTGCCAGCAGTGGACCGGGACAGCTCAATCAGCCCCAGCATTTT. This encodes CASSGPGQLNQPQHF.

CDR3 bases: TGTGCCAGCAGTTTAGCCGGCCTAACCTACGAGCAGTACTTC. Protein product: CASSLAGLTYEQYF. This chain joins TRBV28 and TRBJ2-7; no reliable D call. The CDR3 loop spans 14 amino acids. Trimming removed 2 bases at V and 2 bases at J, with 10 bases between. Germline V lookup: CDR1 MDHEN, CDR2 SYDVKM.